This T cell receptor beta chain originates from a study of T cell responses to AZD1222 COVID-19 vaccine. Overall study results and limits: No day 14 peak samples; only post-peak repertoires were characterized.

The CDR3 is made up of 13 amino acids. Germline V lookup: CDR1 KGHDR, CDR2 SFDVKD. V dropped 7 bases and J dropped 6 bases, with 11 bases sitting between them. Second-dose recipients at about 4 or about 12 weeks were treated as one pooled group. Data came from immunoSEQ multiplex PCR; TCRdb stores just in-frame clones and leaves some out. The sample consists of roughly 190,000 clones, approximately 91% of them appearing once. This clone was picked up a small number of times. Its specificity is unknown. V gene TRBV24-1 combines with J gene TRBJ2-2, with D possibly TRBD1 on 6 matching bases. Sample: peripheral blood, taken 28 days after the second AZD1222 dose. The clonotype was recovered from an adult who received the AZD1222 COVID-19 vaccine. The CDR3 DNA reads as TGTGCCACCAGAGCTACAGGGCCCGGGGAGCTGTTTTTT. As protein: CATRATGPGELFF.